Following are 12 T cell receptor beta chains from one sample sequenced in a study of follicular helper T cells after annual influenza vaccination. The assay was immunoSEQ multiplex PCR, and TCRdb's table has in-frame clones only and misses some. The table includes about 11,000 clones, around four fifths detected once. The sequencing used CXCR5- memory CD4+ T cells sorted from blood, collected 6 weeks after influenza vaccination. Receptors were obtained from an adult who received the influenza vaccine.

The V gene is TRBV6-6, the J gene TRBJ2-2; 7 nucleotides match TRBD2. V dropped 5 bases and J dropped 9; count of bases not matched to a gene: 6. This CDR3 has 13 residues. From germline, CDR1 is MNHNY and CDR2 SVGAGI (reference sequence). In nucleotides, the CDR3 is TGTGCCAGCAGTCGGGAGGAAGGCAGGGAGCTGTTTTTT. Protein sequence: CASSREEGRELFF.

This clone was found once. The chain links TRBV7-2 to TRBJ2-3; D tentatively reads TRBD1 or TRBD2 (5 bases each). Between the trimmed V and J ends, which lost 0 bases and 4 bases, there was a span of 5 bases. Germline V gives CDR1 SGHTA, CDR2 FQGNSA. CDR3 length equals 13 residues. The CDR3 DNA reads TGTGCCAGCAGCTTAGCGGGGGCAGATACGCAGTATTTT. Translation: CASSLAGADTQYF. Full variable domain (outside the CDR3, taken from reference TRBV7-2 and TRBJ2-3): GAGVSQSPSNKVTEKGKDVELRCDPISGHTALYWYRQSLGQGLEFLIYFQGNSAPDKSGLPSDRFSAERTGGSVSTLTIQRTQQEDSAVYLCASSLAGADTQYFGPGTRLTVL.

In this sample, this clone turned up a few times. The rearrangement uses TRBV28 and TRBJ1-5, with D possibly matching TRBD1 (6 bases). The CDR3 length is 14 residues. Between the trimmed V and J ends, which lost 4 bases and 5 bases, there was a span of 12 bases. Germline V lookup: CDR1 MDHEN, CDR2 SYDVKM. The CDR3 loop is CASSSQGSDQPQHF. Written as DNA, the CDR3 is TGTGCCAGCAGTTCCCAGGGGTCGGATCAGCCCCAGCATTTT.

This chain's CDR3 is CASSTVDRYNQPQHF. CDR3 coding DNA: TGTGCCAGTAGTACCGTAGACAGGTACAATCAGCCCCAGCATTTT. The chain combines TRBV19 with TRBJ1-5, with a weak D call TRBD1 (6 bases). Trimming took off 4 bases at V and 3 bases at J, with 13 bases between the two ends. This CDR3 has 15 amino acids. Germline assignment: CDR1 LNHDA and CDR2 SQIVND (reference sequence).

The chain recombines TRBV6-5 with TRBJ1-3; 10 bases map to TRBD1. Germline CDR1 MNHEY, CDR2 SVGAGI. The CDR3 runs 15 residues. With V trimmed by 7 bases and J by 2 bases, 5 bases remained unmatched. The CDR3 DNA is TGTGCCAGCATGAGACAGGGGGCGCCTGGAAACACCATATATTTT. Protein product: CASMRQGAPGNTIYF.

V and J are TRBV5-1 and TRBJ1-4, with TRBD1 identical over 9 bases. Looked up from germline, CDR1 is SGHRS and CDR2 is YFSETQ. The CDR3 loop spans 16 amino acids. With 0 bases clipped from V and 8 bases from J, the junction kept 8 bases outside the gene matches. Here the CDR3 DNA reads TGCGCCAGCAGCTTGGGCTTAGAGACAGGGGGAGAAAAACTGTTTTTT. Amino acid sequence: CASSLGLETGGEKLFF. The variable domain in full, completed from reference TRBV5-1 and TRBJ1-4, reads KAGVTQTPRYLIKTRGQQVTLSCSPISGHRSVSWYQQTPGQGLQFLFEYFSETQRNKGNFPGRFSGRQFSNSRSEMNVSTLELGDSALYLCASSLGLETGGEKLFFGSGTQLSVL.

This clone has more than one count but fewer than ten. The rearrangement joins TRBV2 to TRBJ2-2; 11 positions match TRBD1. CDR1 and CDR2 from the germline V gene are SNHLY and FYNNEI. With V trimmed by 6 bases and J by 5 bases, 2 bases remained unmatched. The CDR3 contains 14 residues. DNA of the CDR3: TGTGCCAGCAGCGGGGACAGGGGGACCGGGGAGCTGTTTTTT. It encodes CASSGDRGTGELFF. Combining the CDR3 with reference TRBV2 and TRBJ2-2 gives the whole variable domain EPEVTQTPSHQVTQMGQEVILRCVPISNHLYFYWYRQILGQKVEFLVSFYNNEISEKSEIFDDQFSVERPDGSNFTLKIRSTKLEDSAMYFCASSGDRGTGELFFGEGSRLTVL.

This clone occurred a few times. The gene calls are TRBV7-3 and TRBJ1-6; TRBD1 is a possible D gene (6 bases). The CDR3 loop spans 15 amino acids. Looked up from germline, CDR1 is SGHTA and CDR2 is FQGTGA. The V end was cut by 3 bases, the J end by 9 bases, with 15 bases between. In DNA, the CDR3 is TGTGCCAGCAGCTTTTCCGGGACACTGGGTTCACCCCTCCACTTT. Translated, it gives CASSFSGTLGSPLHF. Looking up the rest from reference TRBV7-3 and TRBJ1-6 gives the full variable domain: GAGVSQTPSNKVTEKGKYVELRCDPISGHTALYWYRQSLGQGPEFLIYFQGTGAADDSGLPNDRFFAVRPEGSVSTLKIQRTERGDSAVYLCASSFSGTLGSPLHFGNGTRLTVT.

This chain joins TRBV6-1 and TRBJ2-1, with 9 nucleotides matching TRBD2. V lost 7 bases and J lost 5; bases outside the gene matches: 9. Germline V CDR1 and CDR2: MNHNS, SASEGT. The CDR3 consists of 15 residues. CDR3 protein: CASTPQRGVNNEQFF. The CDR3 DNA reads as TGTGCCAGCACCCCGCAGCGGGGGGTTAACAATGAGCAGTTCTTC.

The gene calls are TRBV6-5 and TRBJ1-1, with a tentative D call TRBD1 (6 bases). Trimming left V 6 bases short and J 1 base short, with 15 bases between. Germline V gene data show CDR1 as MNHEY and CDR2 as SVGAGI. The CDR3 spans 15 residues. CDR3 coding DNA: TGTGCCAGCAGCCCCCAGGCGACAGGGAACACTGAAGCTTTCTTT. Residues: CASSPQATGNTEAFF.

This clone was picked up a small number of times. CDR3 region: CASSQDLSEGFQPQHF. CDR3 nucleotide sequence: TGCGCCAGCAGCCAAGATCTTTCCGAGGGCTTTCAGCCCCAGCATTTT. The genes are TRBV4-1 and TRBJ1-5; D not resolved. CDR3 length: 16 residues. V shed 0 bases and J shed 6 bases, with 15 bases lying between them. The V gene's germline CDR1 is MGHRA and CDR2 YSYEKL.

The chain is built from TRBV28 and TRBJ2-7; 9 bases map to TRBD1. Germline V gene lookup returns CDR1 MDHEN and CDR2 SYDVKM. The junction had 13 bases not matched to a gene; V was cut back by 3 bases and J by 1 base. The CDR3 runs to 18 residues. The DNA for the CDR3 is TGTGCCAGCAGTTTCCGTCCTTGGACAGGGGCCCAATCCTACGAGCAGTACTTC. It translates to CASSFRPWTGAQSYEQYF.